This TCR beta chain came from a study of CD8 T cells in ankylosing spondylitis. Points on this clonotype: Its matching antigen is unknown.

Study-level points and caveats: What appeared characteristic of ankylosing spondylitis blood was a TCR beta motif of several highly homologous variants. With a CD8+ phenotype, disease-linked clones were relatively rare in peripheral blood.

With 0 bases removed from V and 8 bases from J, the gap between germline ends came to 10 bases. The CDR3 sequence is 13 residues long. Per the germline V gene, CDR1 is MNHNS and CDR2 is SASEGT. Each CDR3 protein gets one entry after TCRdb re-called the 5' RACE reads with MiXCR. Here the sample spans a few hundred thousand distinct CDR3 sequences, 15% to 25% being singletons. This clonotype was sampled from a male donor with ankylosing spondylitis or in good health (not recorded which). Sequencing was done on a sample of blood, either unsorted or a sorted T cell fraction (not recorded which). The chain recombines TRBV6-1 with TRBJ1-2; the D is unclear. CDR3 DNA sequence: TGTGCCAGCAGTGAAGCCGGACTTCGCGGCTACACCTTC. Translated: CASSEAGLRGYTF.